Sequencing of this T cell receptor (beta chain) was carried out in a study of CD8 T cells in Susac syndrome. Whole-study results and caveats: Acknowledgment was made by the study that its TCR sequencing and HLA analysis involved a relatively small number of individuals.

V shed 0 bases and J shed 3 bases, with 13 bases lying between them. This CDR3 comprises 15 residues. The germline gives CDR1 SGDLS, CDR2 YYNGEE. This clonotype occurred a few times. What it binds is unknown. RNA in amounts of about 0.5 to 1 ug was reverse transcribed with random hexamers. Amplification of TCR beta CDR3 spanned 54 Vbeta and 13 Jbeta via immunoSEQ multiplex PCR. MiXCR, run by TCRdb on the immunoSEQ multiplex PCR reads, gives a single entry per CDR3 protein. The sample yields approximately 140,000 distinct CDR3 sequences, roughly 80% seen once. The study sequenced TCR beta in blood CD8+ and CD4+ T cells.

The TCR sequence derives from a human donor with multiple sclerosis. Sequencing was performed on CD8+ T cells from PBMCs. The chain carries TRBV9 and TRBJ2-7; no clear D. The CDR3 protein is CASSVDSGFGYEQYF. CDR3 coding DNA: TGTGCCAGCAGCGTAGATTCGGGTTTCGGCTACGAGCAGTACTTC.